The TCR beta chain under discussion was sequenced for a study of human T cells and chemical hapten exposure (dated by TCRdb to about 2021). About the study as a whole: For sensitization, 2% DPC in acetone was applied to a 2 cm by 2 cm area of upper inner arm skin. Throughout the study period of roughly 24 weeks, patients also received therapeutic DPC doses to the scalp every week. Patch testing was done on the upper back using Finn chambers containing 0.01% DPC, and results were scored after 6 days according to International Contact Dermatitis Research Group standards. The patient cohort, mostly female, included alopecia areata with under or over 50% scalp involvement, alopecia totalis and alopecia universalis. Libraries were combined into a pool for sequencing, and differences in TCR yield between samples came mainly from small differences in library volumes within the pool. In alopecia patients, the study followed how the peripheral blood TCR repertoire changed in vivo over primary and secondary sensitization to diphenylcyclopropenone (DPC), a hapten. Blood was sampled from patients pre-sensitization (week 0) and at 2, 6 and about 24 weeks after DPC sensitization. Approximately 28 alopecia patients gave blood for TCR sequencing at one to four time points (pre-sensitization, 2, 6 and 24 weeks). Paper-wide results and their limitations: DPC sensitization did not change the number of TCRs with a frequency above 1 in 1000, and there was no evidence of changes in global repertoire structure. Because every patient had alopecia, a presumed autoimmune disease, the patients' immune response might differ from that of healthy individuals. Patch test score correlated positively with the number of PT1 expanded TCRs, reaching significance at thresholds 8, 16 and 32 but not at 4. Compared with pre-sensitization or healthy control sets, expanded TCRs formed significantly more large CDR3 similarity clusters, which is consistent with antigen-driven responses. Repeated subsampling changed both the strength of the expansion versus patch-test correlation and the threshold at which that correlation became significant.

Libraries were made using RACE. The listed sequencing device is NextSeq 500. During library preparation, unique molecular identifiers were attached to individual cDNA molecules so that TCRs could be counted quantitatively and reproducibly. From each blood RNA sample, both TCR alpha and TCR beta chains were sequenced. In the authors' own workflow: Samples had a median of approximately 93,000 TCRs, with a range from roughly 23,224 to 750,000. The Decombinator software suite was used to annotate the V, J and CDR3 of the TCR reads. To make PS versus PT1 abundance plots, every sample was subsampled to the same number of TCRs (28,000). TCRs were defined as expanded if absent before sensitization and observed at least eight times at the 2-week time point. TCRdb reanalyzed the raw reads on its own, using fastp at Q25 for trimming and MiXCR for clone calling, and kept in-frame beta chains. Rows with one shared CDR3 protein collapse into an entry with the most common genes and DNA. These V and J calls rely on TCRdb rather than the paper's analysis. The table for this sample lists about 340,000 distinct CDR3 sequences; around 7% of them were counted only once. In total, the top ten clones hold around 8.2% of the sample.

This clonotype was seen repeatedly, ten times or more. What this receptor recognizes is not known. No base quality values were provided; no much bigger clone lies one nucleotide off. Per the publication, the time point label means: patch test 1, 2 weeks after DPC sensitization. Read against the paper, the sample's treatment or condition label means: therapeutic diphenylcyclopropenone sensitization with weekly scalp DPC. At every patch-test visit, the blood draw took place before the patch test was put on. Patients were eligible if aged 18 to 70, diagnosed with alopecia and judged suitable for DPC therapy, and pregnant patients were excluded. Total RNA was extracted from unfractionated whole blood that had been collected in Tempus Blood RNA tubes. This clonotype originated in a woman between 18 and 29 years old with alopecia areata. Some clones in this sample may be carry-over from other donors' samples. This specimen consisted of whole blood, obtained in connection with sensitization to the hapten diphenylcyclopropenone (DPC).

The base sequence is TGTGCCAGCAGCTTAGAACAGGGATATGAGCAGTTCTTC. It encodes CASSLEQGYEQFF. The rearranged chain carries TRBV7-2 and TRBJ2-1; the D gene is possibly TRBD1, with 6 bases matching. CDR1 and CDR2, looked up from the germline V gene, are SGHTA and FQGNSA. The CDR3 runs 13 residues from the cysteine to the phenylalanine. The CDR3 DNA has 39 bases and is translated from base 1. V is cut by 1 base and J by 8 bases, and the space between the germline ends is 9 bases.